These 28 T cell receptor beta chains were sequenced from one sample in a study of T cell repertoires in ileal Crohn's disease. Clones were sequenced by immunoSEQ multiplex PCR, and TCRdb holds only the in-frame ones, with some missing. The data contain about 17,000 clones, around two thirds of them singletons. Sample: ileal tissue. Source of these receptors: an adult with Crohn's disease.

The V gene is TRBV5-6, the J gene TRBJ2-7, with D possibly TRBD2 on 6 matching bases. This CDR3 region has 15 residues. Trimming cost V 4 bases and J 5 bases, with 19 bases left between them. The germline V gene has CDR1 SGHDT and CDR2 YYEEEE. The CDR3 spells CASSVTALGRNEQYF. CDR3 coding DNA: TGTGCCAGCAGCGTCACCGCATTAGGGAGGAACGAGCAGTACTTC.

The V call is TRBV10-1, the J call TRBJ2-3; TRBD2 matches 10 bases. The CDR3 is 17 amino acids. J was trimmed by 1 base and V by 0 bases; bases with no gene match: 4. The germline V gene has CDR1 WNHNN and CDR2 SYGVQD (reference sequence). The CDR3 spells CASSESPSGGGTDTQYF. The CDR3 DNA sequence: TGCGCCAGCAGTGAGTCGCCTAGCGGGGGCGGCACAGATACGCAGTATTTT.

This sequence joins TRBV19 and TRBJ2-2; 13 bases line up with TRBD2. Unmatched junction bases numbered 11, after V lost 7 bases and J lost 3 bases. Germline CDR1 reads LNHDA; CDR2 reads SQIVND (reference sequence). The CDR3 extends over 18 amino acids. The CDR3 loop reads CASTPSGLAGTDTGELFF. The DNA for the CDR3 is TGTGCCAGTACCCCTTCGGGACTAGCGGGGACCGACACCGGGGAGCTGTTTTTT.

The chain is built from TRBV6-6 and TRBJ2-6; the match to TRBD1 covers 8 bases. Germline V gene lookup returns CDR1 MNHNY and CDR2 SVGAGI (reference sequence). The V segment lost 2 bases and the J segment 2 bases; nucleotides outside the gene matches: 2. CDR3 length: 16 amino acids. This CDR3 is CASSYPQGAGANVLTF. CDR3 bases: TGTGCCAGCAGTTACCCACAGGGGGCTGGGGCCAACGTCCTGACTTTC.

This clone has just a few counts. Distinct nucleotide sequences in the sample also encode this CDR3. The chain carries TRBV5-4 and TRBJ2-1; TRBD2 aligns across 14 bases. The CDR3 is 17 amino acids. V lost 1 base and J lost 8; bases outside the gene matches: 8. Germline values: CDR1 SGHNT, CDR2 YYREEE (reference sequence). CDR3 residues: CASSLRLAGGPEDEQFF. The CDR3 region has the DNA TGTGCCAGCAGCTTGAGACTAGCGGGAGGGCCGGAGGATGAGCAGTTCTTC.

The chain combines TRBV4-1 with TRBJ2-7, with a weak D call TRBD2 (6 bases). The CDR3 extends over 16 amino acids. Germline-derived CDR1 and CDR2 are MGHRA and YSYEKL. V dropped 4 bases and J dropped 0 bases, with 16 bases sitting between them. The CDR3 region has the DNA TGCGCCAGCAGCCCCGAGGTTGCGGACTACTCCTACGAGCAGTACTTC. Protein: CASSPEVADYSYEQYF.

The V gene is TRBV6-1, the J gene TRBJ2-3; 9 nucleotides agree with TRBD2. V lost 1 base and J lost 1; bases outside the gene matches: 0. This CDR3 spans 15 amino acids. Germline-derived CDR1 and CDR2 are MNHNS and SASEGT. The CDR3 protein is CASSEERGGTDTQYF. DNA for the CDR3: TGTGCCAGCAGTGAAGAGCGGGGGGGCACAGATACGCAGTATTTT.

This sequence joins TRBV7-8 and TRBJ2-6; 9 nucleotides line up with TRBD1. The CDR3 covers 18 residues. V lost 5 bases and J lost 1; bases outside the gene matches: 9. Germline V gene data show CDR1 as SGHVS and CDR2 as FQNEAQ. CDR3 sequence: CASSRLDRGESGANVLTF. As DNA, the CDR3 is TGTGCCAGCAGCCGGTTGGACAGGGGTGAATCTGGGGCCAACGTCCTGACTTTC.

The rearrangement links TRBV27 to TRBJ2-1; 11 nucleotides line up with TRBD2. The CDR3 totals 15 residues. V lost 5 bases, J lost 9 bases, and 9 bases stayed unmatched. Germline lookup yields CDR1 MNHEY and CDR2 SMNVEV (reference sequence). This CDR3 reads CASSLSGGAEGEQFF. The DNA for the CDR3 is TGTGCCAGCAGTCTTAGCGGGGGGGCCGAGGGTGAGCAGTTCTTC.

Only a few counts were recorded for this clone. The rearrangement links TRBV18 to TRBJ1-5; 9 positions agree with TRBD1. This CDR3 has 17 amino acids. Germline V gives CDR1 KGHSH, CDR2 LQKENI. The junction had 10 bases not matched to a gene; V was cut back by 4 bases and J by 3 bases. The DNA for the CDR3 is TGTGCCAGCTCACAGCTAAGGACAGGGGTCCTCAATCAGCCCCAGCATTTT. It encodes CASSQLRTGVLNQPQHF.

The chain has TRBV10-1 and TRBJ2-2; 7 bases fit TRBD2. The CDR3 loop spans 13 amino acids. V was pared by 2 bases and J by 6 bases, with 0 bases of the junction left unmatched. Per germline, CDR1 WNHNN and CDR2 SYGVQD (reference sequence). The CDR3 DNA reads TGCGCCAGCAGTGAGCGGGAGGCCGGGGAGCTGTTTTTT. It translates to CASSEREAGELFF.

This clone was found once. This rearrangement joins TRBV12-5 to TRBJ2-3; 10 positions agree with TRBD1. The CDR3 contains 16 residues. Germline CDR1 LGHNT, CDR2 FRNRAP. The junction had 5 bases not matched to a gene; V was cut back by 5 bases and J by 0 bases. The CDR3 sequence is CASGLRQGASTDTQYF. The DNA for the CDR3 is TGTGCTAGTGGTCTTCGACAGGGGGCGAGCACAGATACGCAGTATTTT. Together with reference TRBV12-5 and TRBJ2-3, the CDR3 gives the full variable domain: DARVTQTPRHKVTEMGQEVTMRCQPILGHNTVFWYRQTMMQGLELLAYFRNRAPLDDSGMPKDRFSAEMPDATLATLKIQPSEPRDSAVYFCASGLRQGASTDTQYFGPGTRLTVL.

This rearrangement joins TRBV7-9 to TRBJ1-2; D remains ambiguous. Germline V gives CDR1 SEHNR, CDR2 FQNEAQ (reference sequence). Deletions cut 4 bases from V and 8 bases from J, with 20 bases between. CDR3 size: 15 residues. The CDR3 reads CASSSRPGDEFGYTF. Written as DNA, the CDR3 is TGTGCCAGCAGCTCCAGACCCGGGGATGAATTCGGCTACACCTTC.

This clone was observed once. The V call is TRBV5-1, the J call TRBJ1-5, with 7 bases fitting TRBD1. The CDR3 is 15 residues long. CDR1 SGHRS and CDR2 YFSETQ come from the germline V gene. With V trimmed by 0 bases and J by 0 bases, 0 bases remained unmatched. The DNA for the CDR3 is TGCGCCAGCAGCTTGGGGACAGGTAGCAATCAGCCCCAGCATTTT. This sequence encodes CASSLGTGSNQPQHF.

V gene TRBV6-5 combines with J gene TRBJ1-2; 8 nucleotides line up with TRBD1. Unmatched junction bases numbered 5, after V lost 9 bases and J lost 2 bases. Germline V gene lookup returns CDR1 MNHEY and CDR2 SVGAGI. This CDR3 is built from 13 residues. The CDR3 DNA is TGTGCCAGTACGGACAGGGCGAACTATGGCTACACCTTC. The encoded protein is CASTDRANYGYTF.

The table lists this clone with a few counts. This rearrangement joins TRBV30 to TRBJ1-6, with TRBD1 as a possible D gene (5 bases). V was shortened by 3 bases and J by 12 bases, with 9 bases between the two germline ends. The CDR3 is 11 residues long. Germline V gene data show CDR1 as GTSNPN and CDR2 as SVGIG (reference sequence). The DNA of the CDR3 is TGTGCCTGGAGCGCGGGGGGACCCCTCCACTTT. Residues: CAWSAGGPLHF. The variable domain in full, with the rest retrieved from reference TRBV30 and TRBJ1-6, is SQTIHQWPATLVQPVGSPLSLECTVEGTSNPNLYWYRQAAGRGLQLLFYSVGIGQISSEVPQNLSASRPQDRQFILSSKKLLLSDSGFYLCAWSAGGPLHFGNGTRLTVT.

The rearrangement links TRBV9 to TRBJ2-3, with 13 bases lining up with TRBD2. The germline gives CDR1 SGDLS, CDR2 YYNGEE. The J segment lost 10 bases and the V segment lost 4 bases, leaving 6 bases of the junction unmatched. CDR3 size: 14 residues. Here the CDR3 DNA reads TGTGCCAGCAGCATACTAGCGGGGGGGGAGGCGCAGTATTTT. Its translation: CASSILAGGEAQYF.

As DNA, the CDR3 is TGTGCCAGCAAGGAGACGGCCTCCTACAATGAGCAGTTCTTC. Protein product: CASKETASYNEQFF. V and J are TRBV2 and TRBJ2-1; D is ambiguous. Germline assignment: CDR1 SNHLY and CDR2 FYNNEI. This CDR3 spans 14 amino acids. Deletions cut 7 bases from V and 0 bases from J, with 10 bases between.

This clone was recorded once. This chain links TRBV2 with TRBJ1-2; D not resolved. V lost 8 bases to trimming and J lost 2 bases, with 12 bases between them. This CDR3 has 13 amino acids. Germline values: CDR1 SNHLY, CDR2 FYNNEI. The CDR3 loop is CASASGSNYGYTF. CDR3 sequence (DNA): TGTGCCAGCGCGAGCGGCTCCAACTATGGCTACACCTTC. The complete variable domain, with remaining parts taken from reference TRBV2 and TRBJ1-2, reads EPEVTQTPSHQVTQMGQEVILRCVPISNHLYFYWYRQILGQKVEFLVSFYNNEISEKSEIFDDQFSVERPDGSNFTLKIRSTKLEDSAMYFCASASGSNYGYTFGSGTRLTVV.

V and J are TRBV6-6 and TRBJ1-2; possibly TRBD1 for D (6 bases). This CDR3 is built from 16 residues. The germline V gene has CDR1 MNHNY and CDR2 SVGAGI (reference sequence). Trimming shortened V by 5 bases and J by 0 bases, and 16 bases separated the two germline ends. The CDR3 is CASSTTTGQANYGYTF. In DNA form, the CDR3 reads TGTGCCAGCAGTACGACGACAGGACAAGCTAACTATGGCTACACCTTC.

V is TRBV6-1 and J is TRBJ2-7; TRBD1 aligns across 11 bases. Germline V gene data show CDR1 as MNHNS and CDR2 as SASEGT. The CDR3 is 15 residues long. Trimming removed 7 bases from V and 4 bases from J; junction bases left unmatched: 9. CDR3 in DNA: TGTGCCAGCAACGACCCGGGACAGGGGGTGTACGAGCAGTACTTC. It encodes CASNDPGQGVYEQYF.

Remarks on this clone: This specimen includes other DNA sequences encoding the same CDR3. The V call is TRBV4-2, the J call TRBJ2-5, with TRBD2 matching over 9 bases. V shed 4 bases, J shed 2 bases, and the junction held 5 bases outside the gene matches. The germline V gene encodes CDR1 LGHNA and CDR2 YNFKEQ. This CDR3 has 15 amino acids. The CDR3 here is CASSRTLAGQETQYF. The DNA of the CDR3 is TGTGCCAGCAGCCGAACTCTAGCGGGACAAGAGACCCAGTACTTC.

The chain links TRBV5-1 to TRBJ2-7; 11 bases agree with TRBD2. Germline assignment: CDR1 SGHRS and CDR2 YFSETQ. The CDR3 is 16 amino acids. Unmatched junction bases numbered 6, after V lost 4 bases and J lost 0 bases. The CDR3 here is CASSPRGTSGSYEQYF. In DNA form, the CDR3 reads TGCGCCAGCAGCCCGAGGGGGACTAGCGGCTCCTACGAGCAGTACTTC.

V is TRBV5-1 and J is TRBJ1-1, with TRBD1 matching over 7 bases. The germline CDR1 and CDR2 sequences are SGHRS and YFSETQ. The CDR3 contains 19 residues. V trimming: 5 bases; J trimming: 0 bases; junction bases outside the gene matches: 19. CDR3 in amino acids: CASRDPGQLFGTLNTEAFF. The DNA of the CDR3 is TGCGCCAGCAGAGATCCGGGACAGCTTTTTGGTACCTTGAACACTGAAGCTTTCTTT.

The chain joins TRBV6-5 to TRBJ2-7; TRBD2 is a possible D gene (7 bases). Germline V gene lookup returns CDR1 MNHEY and CDR2 SVGAGI. V lost 5 bases to trimming and J lost 6 bases, with 14 bases between them. This CDR3 has 13 amino acids. Here the CDR3 reads CASSRGAGSEQYF. In DNA, the CDR3 is TGTGCCAGCAGTCGGGGGGCCGGGAGCGAGCAGTACTTC.

The genes are TRBV10-1 and TRBJ2-1, with 7 bases fitting TRBD2. The CDR3 length is 14 residues. Per germline, CDR1 WNHNN and CDR2 SYGVQD (reference sequence). The V and J ends lost 4 bases and 7 bases, in that order; junction bases with no gene match: 7. The CDR3 reads CASSAAGVENEQFF. The CDR3 coding sequence is TGCGCCAGCAGTGCCGCGGGAGTCGAGAATGAGCAGTTCTTC.

This CDR3 reads CAWSVGDYQYF. CDR3 nucleotides: TGTGCCTGGAGTGTGGGGGACTACCAGTATTTT. V gene TRBV30 combines with J gene TRBJ2-3, with 7 bases matching TRBD2. J lost 12 bases, V lost 0 bases, and 3 bases had no gene match. Per germline, CDR1 GTSNPN and CDR2 SVGIG (reference sequence). CDR3 length: 11 residues. Together with reference TRBV30 and TRBJ2-3, the CDR3 gives the full variable domain: SQTIHQWPATLVQPVGSPLSLECTVEGTSNPNLYWYRQAAGRGLQLLFYSVGIGQISSEVPQNLSASRPQDRQFILSSKKLLLSDSGFYLCAWSVGDYQYFGPGTRLTVL.

In this sample, this clone turned up a few times. This chain links TRBV30 with TRBJ2-2; TRBD2 matches at 11 bases. CDR3 length equals 16 residues. The V gene's germline CDR1 is GTSNPN and CDR2 SVGIG (reference sequence). J gave up 6 bases and V 4 bases, and 10 bases lay outside the gene matches. For the CDR3, the DNA is TGTGCCTGGAACGTAGCGGGGGGGTCCTTAGCCGGGGAGCTGTTTTTT. Its protein is CAWNVAGGSLAGELFF.